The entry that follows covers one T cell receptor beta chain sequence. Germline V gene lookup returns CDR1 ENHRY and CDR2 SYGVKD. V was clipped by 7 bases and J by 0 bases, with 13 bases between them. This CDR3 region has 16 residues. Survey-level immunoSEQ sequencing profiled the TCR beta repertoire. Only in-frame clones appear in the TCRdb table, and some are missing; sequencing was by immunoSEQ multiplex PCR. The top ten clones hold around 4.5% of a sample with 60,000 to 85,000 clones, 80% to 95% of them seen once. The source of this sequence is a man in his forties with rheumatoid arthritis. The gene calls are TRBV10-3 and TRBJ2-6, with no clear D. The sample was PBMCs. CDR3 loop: CAINEPRISGANVLTF. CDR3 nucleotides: TGTGCCATCAACGAGCCGAGGATCTCTGGGGCCAACGTCCTGACTTTC.